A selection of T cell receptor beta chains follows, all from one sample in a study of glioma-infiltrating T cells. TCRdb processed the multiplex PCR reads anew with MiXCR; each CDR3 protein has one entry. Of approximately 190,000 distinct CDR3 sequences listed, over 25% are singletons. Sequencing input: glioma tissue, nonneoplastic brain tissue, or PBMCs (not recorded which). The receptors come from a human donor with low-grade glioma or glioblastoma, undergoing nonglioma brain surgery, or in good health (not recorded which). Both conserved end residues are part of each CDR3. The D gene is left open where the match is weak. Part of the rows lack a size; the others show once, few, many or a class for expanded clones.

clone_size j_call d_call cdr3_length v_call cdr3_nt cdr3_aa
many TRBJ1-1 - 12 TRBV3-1 TGTGCCAGCAATTTGGGAGGCACTGAAGCTTTCTTT CASNLGGTEAFF
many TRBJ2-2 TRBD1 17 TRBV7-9 TGTGCCAGCAGTTTACAGGGGGCTAGCGGCCTCACCGGGGAGCTGTTTTTT CASSLQGASGLTGELFF
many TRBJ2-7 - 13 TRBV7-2 TGTGCCACCCGCTCTCCTCTCTCCTACGAGCAGTACTTC CATRSPLSYEQYF
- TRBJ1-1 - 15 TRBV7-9 TGTGCCAGCAGCTTAGCTGTGGAAGGGAAAACTGAAGCTTTCTTT CASSLAVEGKTEAFF
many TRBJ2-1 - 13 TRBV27 TGTGCCAGCAGTCTGACTACTTACAATGAGCAGTTCTTC CASSLTTYNEQFF
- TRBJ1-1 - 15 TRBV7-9 TGTGCCAGCAGCTTGCAAGGGACCGCGAACACTGAAGCTTTCTTT CASSLQGTANTEAFF
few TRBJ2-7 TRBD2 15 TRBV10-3 TGTGCCATCAGTGAGGGCGGGGGTAAGGGCTACGAGCAGTACTTC CAISEGGGKGYEQYF
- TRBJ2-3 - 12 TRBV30 TGTGCCTGGACCCCTGTCACAGATACGCAGTATTTT CAWTPVTDTQYF
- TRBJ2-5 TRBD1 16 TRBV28 TGTGCCAGCAGTAACTCCGGGACAGGGACTCAAGAGATCCAGTACTTC CASSNSGTGTQEIQYF
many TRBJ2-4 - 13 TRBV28 TGTGCCAGCAGTTTAACGGGAACGGGGGTTCAGTACTTC CASSLTGTGVQYF
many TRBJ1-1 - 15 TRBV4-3 TGCGCCAGCAGCCAAGACTTCGGTGGCTTTCTTGAAGCTTTCTTT CASSQDFGGFLEAFF
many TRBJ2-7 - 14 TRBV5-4 TGTGCCAGCAGCCCTGGACTGGAGAACTACGAGCAGTACTTC CASSPGLENYEQYF
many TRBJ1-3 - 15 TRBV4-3 TGCGCCAGCAGCCAGACAGGATTCTCTGGAAACACCATATATTTT CASSQTGFSGNTIYF
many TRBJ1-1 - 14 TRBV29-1 TGCAGCGTTGACACAGGGAAGGTCGGTACTGAAGCTTTCTTT CSVDTGKVGTEAFF
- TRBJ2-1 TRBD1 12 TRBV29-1 TGCAGCGTGGGACAGGGCTACGATGAGCAGTTCTTC CSVGQGYDEQFF
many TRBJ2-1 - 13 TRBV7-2 TGTGCCAGCTCTCTCGGGGAGTACAATGAGCAGTTCTTC CASSLGEYNEQFF
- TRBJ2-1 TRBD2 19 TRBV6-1 TGTGCCAGCAGCCAAGATTGGGGGAAGGCGGGAGCGCCAGCGGATGAGCAGTTCTTC CASSQDWGKAGAPADEQFF
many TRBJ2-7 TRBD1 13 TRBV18 TGTGCCAGCTCACCCGGGACAGGGCACGAGCAGTACTTC CASSPGTGHEQYF
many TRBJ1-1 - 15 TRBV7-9 TGTGCCAGCAGCTTAGGAAACGGACTGAACACTGAAGCTTTCTTT CASSLGNGLNTEAFF
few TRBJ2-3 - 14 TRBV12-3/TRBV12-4 TGTGCCAGCAGTTCGGGGGTAGAGGCGGATACGCAGTATTTT CASSSGVEADTQYF
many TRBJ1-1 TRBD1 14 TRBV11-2 TGTGCCAGCAGCCTAGGGGGCATACACACTGAAGCTTTCTTT CASSLGGIHTEAFF
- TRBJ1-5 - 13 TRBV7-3 TGTGCCAGCAGCTTAACGTTGGATCAGCCCCAGCATTTT CASSLTLDQPQHF
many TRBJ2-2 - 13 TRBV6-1 TGTGCCAGCAGTCCTCTCTACACCGGGGAGCTGTTTTTT CASSPLYTGELFF
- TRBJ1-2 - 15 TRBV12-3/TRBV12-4 TGTGCCAGCAGTTTTGATAGGGGAGCTAACCATGGCTACACCTTC CASSFDRGANHGYTF
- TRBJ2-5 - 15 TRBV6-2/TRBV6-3 TGTGCCTGCAGAGACGTGGGAGAGGACCAAGAGACCCAGTACTTC CACRDVGEDQETQYF
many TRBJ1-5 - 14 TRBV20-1 TGCAGTGCTAGAGATCAGGGGCCCAATCAGCCCCAGCATTTT CSARDQGPNQPQHF